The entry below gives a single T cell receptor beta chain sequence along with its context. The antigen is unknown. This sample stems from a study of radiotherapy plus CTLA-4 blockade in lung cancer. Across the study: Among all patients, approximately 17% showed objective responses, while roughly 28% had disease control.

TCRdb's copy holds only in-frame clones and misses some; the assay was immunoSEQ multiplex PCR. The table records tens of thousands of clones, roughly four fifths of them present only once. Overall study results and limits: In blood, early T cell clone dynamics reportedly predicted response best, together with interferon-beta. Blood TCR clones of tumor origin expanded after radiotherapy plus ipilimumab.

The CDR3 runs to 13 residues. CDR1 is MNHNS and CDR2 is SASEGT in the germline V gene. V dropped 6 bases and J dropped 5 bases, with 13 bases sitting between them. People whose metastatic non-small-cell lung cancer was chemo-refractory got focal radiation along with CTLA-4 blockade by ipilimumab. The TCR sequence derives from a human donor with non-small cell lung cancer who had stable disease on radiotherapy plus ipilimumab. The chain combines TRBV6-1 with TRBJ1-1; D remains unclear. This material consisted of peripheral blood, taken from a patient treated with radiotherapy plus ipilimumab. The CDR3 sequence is CASRRALGTEAFF. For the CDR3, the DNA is TGTGCCAGCAGGAGGGCGCTGGGGACTGAAGCTTTCTTT.